Given below is one T cell receptor beta chain in context. Its target is not known. The entry originates in a study of OX40 agonist ivuxolimab in advanced cancers. Turning to the study itself: Ivuxolimab, which is an agonistic anti-OX40 (CD134) antibody, was administered to the patients.

Study-wide points: Dosing at 0.1 to 3.0 mg/kg was accompanied by clonal expansion of CD4+ and CD8+ blood T cells by week 6.

The germline CDR1 and CDR2 sequences are SGHVS and FQNEAQ. V lost 4 bases, J lost 3 bases, and 11 bases lay in between. CDR3 size: 14 residues. Sequencing was performed with immunoSEQ multiplex PCR; in TCRdb, only in-frame clones are kept and a portion is missing. Of roughly 11,000 clones in the sample, 80% to 90% are singletons; the top ten hold 9.2%. The rearrangement uses TRBV7-8 and TRBJ2-3; D ambiguous. Material: CD4+ or CD8+ T cells sorted from blood, obtained in a trial of the OX40 agonist ivuxolimab. The receptor comes from an adult with an advanced solid tumor such as melanoma, head and neck, liver or kidney cancer. CDR3 nucleotide sequence: TGTGCCAGCAGCTGGGCCCTGGGGACAGATACGCAGTATTTT. This gives the protein CASSWALGTDTQYF.